This T cell receptor (beta chain) was captured in a study of Ad26.COV2.S vaccination and SARS-CoV-2 variants. Sequencing was performed with immunoSEQ multiplex PCR; in TCRdb, only in-frame clones are kept and a portion is missing. The sample consists of about 350,000 clones, about 85% of them appearing once. Trimming pared 2 bases from V and 4 bases from J, leaving 15 bases between. The CDR3 consists of 15 residues. Germline loops: CDR1 SNHLY, CDR2 FYNNEI. Treatment defined: 19 received Ad26.COV2.S at low or high dose, single or two shots; roughly five received placebo; per-sample allocation not given. Collection of the samples took place on day 63 after the first injection of vaccine or placebo.

This clonotype originated in a person aged 18-60 years who received the Ad26.COV2.S COVID-19 vaccine or a placebo. Sequencing was performed on peripheral blood, taken in a trial of Ad26.COV2.S vaccine versus placebo. The chain carries TRBV2 and TRBJ2-7; D not resolved. In DNA, the CDR3 is TGTGCCAGCAGTGAAATGTTTCAGGTCTGGTACGAGCAGTACTTC. It is translated as CASSEMFQVWYEQYF.